Only one count was recorded for the clone carrying this T cell receptor (beta chain). Germline-derived CDR1 and CDR2 are SGHDT and YYEEEE. The V segment lost 2 bases and the J segment 4 bases; nucleotides outside the gene matches: 6. CDR3 length: 15 amino acids. The data were taken from a study of shared clonotypes between healthy human individuals. Measured with immunoSEQ multiplex PCR; TCRdb has only the in-frame clones, and not every one. The table has about 700,000 clones, 74% seen once. The V and J genes are TRBV5-6 and TRBJ1-5; 7 bases line up with TRBD1. The source is a woman in her 30s in good health. Input material: memory CD4+ T cells sorted from blood. As to subset: CD45RA-negative fraction. The CDR3 nucleotides read TGTGCCAGCAGCTTCTGGGACAGTCCTAATCAGCCCCAGCATTTT. This codes for CASSFWDSPNQPQHF.